This is a list of T cell receptor beta chains from one sample in a study of T cells after posttransplantation cyclophosphamide. Here immunoSEQ multiplex PCR was the method, and the copy in TCRdb shows in-frame clones only, minus some. The sample yields about 24,000 clones, roughly 82% seen once. Sequencing input: PBMCs. These receptors all come from a woman in her fifties or sixties with a blood cancer, CMV-positive, and with a related stem cell donor. Each CDR3 is given with its conserved first and last residue. The D gene is left open where the match is weak. Size is stated for part of the rows, as once, few or many counts, or as a class when the clone is expanded.

d_call,clone_size,cdr3_length,j_call,v_call,cdr3_aa,cdr3_nt
TRBD1,NA,13,TRBJ2-7,TRBV9,CASSVRQGGEQYF,TGTGCCAGCAGCGTCCGACAGGGGGGCGAGCAGTACTTC
TRBD2,few,14,TRBJ2-1,TRBV4-2,CASSSGGGGNEQFF,TGTGCCAGCAGCTCCGGGGGGGGAGGCAATGAGCAGTTCTTC
NA,NA,14,TRBJ1-1,TRBV5-1,CASSLELPDTEAFF,TGCGCCAGCAGCCTAGAACTACCTGACACTGAAGCTTTCTTT
TRBD2,NA,14,TRBJ2-7,TRBV7-2,CASSIWTSRDEQYF,TGTGCCAGCAGCATATGGACTAGCAGGGACGAGCAGTACTTC
NA,few,15,TRBJ1-4,TRBV6-5,CASRETGSTNEKLFF,TGTGCCAGCAGAGAGACAGGCTCAACTAATGAAAAACTGTTTTTT
NA,NA,11,TRBJ1-3,TRBV28,CASSSGNTIYF,TGTGCCAGCAGTTCAGGAAACACCATATATTTT
TRBD2,NA,15,TRBJ2-1,TRBV18,CASSPLAGGYNEQFF,TGTGCCAGCTCACCACTAGCGGGAGGCTACAATGAGCAGTTCTTC
TRBD1,NA,13,TRBJ2-2,TRBV2,CAGGQGRTGELFF,TGTGCCGGTGGACAGGGAAGAACCGGGGAGCTGTTTTTT
NA,few,14,TRBJ2-3,TRBV2,CASSERSSADTQYF,TGTGCCAGCAGTGAAAGGAGTAGCGCAGATACGCAGTATTTT
NA,once,15,TRBJ2-2,TRBV11-3,CASSSLGGNTGELFF,TGTGCCAGCAGCTCGTTGGGGGGGAACACCGGGGAGCTGTTTTTT
TRBD2,NA,15,TRBJ2-1,TRBV7-9,CASSLSGSFYNEQFF,TGTGCCAGCAGCCTTAGCGGGAGTTTTTACAATGAGCAGTTCTTC
NA,medium-sized,16,TRBJ2-7,TRBV4-1,CASSQGTGGRSYEQYF,TGCGCCAGCAGCCAGGGCACAGGCGGTAGATCCTACGAGCAGTACTTC
NA,NA,13,TRBJ2-5,TRBV5-1,CASSTGSSETQYF,TGCGCCAGCAGCACAGGGTCTTCGGAGACCCAGTACTTC
TRBD1,NA,15,TRBJ2-1,TRBV7-9,CASSLGQGIYNEQFF,TGTGCCAGCAGCTTAGGACAGGGGATTTACAATGAGCAGTTCTTC
NA,few,15,TRBJ1-2,TRBV19,CASSILGGGVHGYTF,TGTGCCAGTAGTATCCTCGGGGGAGGGGTCCATGGCTACACCTTC
NA,NA,16,TRBJ1-1,TRBV18,CASSPTRQGTNTEAFF,TGTGCCAGCTCACCAACGAGGCAGGGCACGAACACTGAAGCTTTCTTT
NA,NA,13,TRBJ2-1,TRBV27,CASRGLIRNEQFF,TGTGCCAGCAGAGGACTTATTCGCAATGAGCAGTTCTTC
NA,NA,12,TRBJ2-1,TRBV14,CASSRLYNEQFF,TGTGCCAGCAGCCGACTGTACAATGAGCAGTTCTTC
NA,NA,17,TRBJ1-1,TRBV21-1,CASTMGGAARVNTEAFF,TGTGCCAGCACGATGGGGGGGGCTGCTAGGGTGAACACTGAAGCTTTCTTT
TRBD1,NA,15,TRBJ2-1,TRBV5-3,CARSLVGTEDNEQFF,TGTGCCAGAAGCTTGGTTGGGACAGAAGACAATGAGCAGTTCTTC
TRBD2,once,13,TRBJ2-1,TRBV6-5,CASKELAGGEQFF,TGTGCCAGCAAGGAACTAGCGGGAGGTGAGCAGTTCTTC
TRBD2,NA,15,TRBJ2-7,TRBV7-6,CASSPGLAGVGEQYF,TGTGCCAGCAGCCCCGGACTAGCGGGAGTTGGGGAGCAGTACTTC
TRBD2,once,19,TRBJ2-1,TRBV5-1,CASSQGLAGARSSYNEQFF,TGCGCCAGCAGCCAGGGACTAGCGGGAGCCCGGAGCTCCTACAATGAGCAGTTCTTC
NA,NA,15,TRBJ2-1,TRBV15,CATSRDPGSYNEQFF,TGTGCCACCAGCAGAGATCCGGGCTCCTACAATGAGCAGTTCTTC
NA,NA,15,TRBJ1-4,TRBV2,CASRNGLPRAEKLFF,TGTGCCAGCAGAAACGGTCTCCCGAGGGCTGAAAAACTGTTTTTT
TRBD1,NA,13,TRBJ2-7,TRBV6-5,CASSYRDSYEQYF,TGTGCCAGCAGTTACCGGGACAGCTACGAGCAGTACTTC
NA,once,15,TRBJ1-1,TRBV6-6,CASSYSVRGYTEAFF,TGTGCCAGCAGTTACTCCGTGCGGGGCTACACTGAAGCTTTCTTT
TRBD2,NA,14,TRBJ2-1,TRBV30,CAWRGLAGGNEQFF,TGTGCCTGGAGGGGACTAGCGGGAGGGAATGAGCAGTTCTTC
NA,NA,15,TRBJ1-5,TRBV6-5,CASKEDSNSNQPQHF,TGTGCCAGCAAGGAGGACAGCAATAGCAATCAGCCCCAGCATTTT
NA,NA,17,TRBJ1-1,TRBV5-4,CASSQQPGRGMNTEAFF,TGTGCCAGCAGCCAACAACCGGGACGGGGGATGAACACTGAAGCTTTCTTT
NA,few,11,TRBJ2-7,TRBV10-2,CASIDEIGQYF,TGCGCCAGCATCGATGAAATCGGGCAGTACTTC
NA,NA,14,TRBJ2-1,TRBV27,CASNQAPNNNEQFF,TGTGCCAGCAATCAAGCGCCCAATAACAATGAGCAGTTCTTC
TRBD2,once,14,TRBJ2-7,TRBV6-1,CASSRLAGGHEQYF,TGTGCCAGCAGTAGACTAGCGGGGGGCCACGAGCAGTACTTC
TRBD1,NA,17,TRBJ2-1,TRBV19,CASSPQQGAFDDNEQFF,TGTGCCAGTAGTCCGCAACAGGGGGCATTCGACGACAATGAGCAGTTCTTC
NA,NA,17,TRBJ1-2,TRBV4-1,CASSQSLQTAIFYGYTF,TGCGCCAGCAGCCAATCACTCCAGACAGCCATATTCTATGGCTACACCTTC
NA,NA,15,TRBJ2-1,TRBV19,CASTAAEGSYNEQFF,TGTGCCAGTACCGCGGCTGAGGGCTCCTACAATGAGCAGTTCTTC
TRBD1,NA,16,TRBJ2-7,TRBV11-2,CASSLLGQGNIYEQYF,TGTGCCAGCAGCTTATTGGGACAGGGTAATATCTACGAGCAGTACTTC
NA,NA,13,TRBJ2-1,TRBV18,CASSPKQYNEQFF,TGTGCCAGCTCACCAAAACAGTACAATGAGCAGTTCTTC
NA,NA,16,TRBJ1-4,TRBV11-3,CASSFAGVATNEKLFF,TGTGCCAGCAGCTTTGCAGGGGTTGCAACTAATGAAAAACTGTTTTTT
NA,NA,14,TRBJ1-3,TRBV6-1,CASLEVGLGNTIYF,TGTGCCAGCCTTGAAGTTGGACTCGGAAACACCATATATTTT
TRBD1,NA,14,TRBJ2-5,TRBV27,CASRSGGTGETQYF,TGTGCCAGCAGGAGTGGGGGGACAGGAGAGACCCAGTACTTC
TRBD2,NA,15,TRBJ2-2,TRBV7-6,CASSLASSGTGELFF,TGTGCCAGCAGCTTAGCGTCTAGCGGGACCGGGGAGCTGTTTTTT
TRBD2,NA,14,TRBJ2-1,TRBV7-2,CASSLGLAFNEQFF,TGTGCCAGCAGCTTGGGACTAGCGTTCAATGAGCAGTTCTTC
NA,NA,13,TRBJ1-1,TRBV5-1,CASSSTTNTEAFF,TGCGCCAGCAGCTCCACGACAAACACTGAAGCTTTCTTT
TRBD2,NA,18,TRBJ2-3,TRBV27,CASSLETSGRARADTQYF,TGTGCCAGCAGTTTGGAGACTAGCGGGAGGGCCCGGGCAGATACGCAGTATTTT
NA,NA,13,TRBJ1-5,TRBV7-9,CASARQVDQPQHF,TGTGCCAGCGCCCGACAGGTTGATCAGCCCCAGCATTTT
NA,NA,17,TRBJ2-5,TRBV27,CASSRGTTAPVRETQYF,TGTGCCAGCAGTAGAGGAACGACGGCCCCAGTGCGGGAGACCCAGTACTTC
TRBD1,NA,15,TRBJ1-2,TRBV7-2,CASSTRGQGAGGYTF,TGTGCCAGCAGCACGAGGGGACAGGGGGCGGGAGGCTACACCTTC
TRBD1,NA,15,TRBJ2-1,TRBV19,CASSIRGTGGNEQFF,TGTGCCAGTAGTATTAGGGGGACAGGGGGTAATGAGCAGTTCTTC
TRBD2,NA,16,TRBJ2-1,TRBV11-2,CASSFHGGRQYNEQFF,TGTGCCAGCAGCTTCCATGGCGGGAGGCAATACAATGAGCAGTTCTTC
NA,NA,13,TRBJ2-7,TRBV5-4,CASSLERGLEQYF,TGTGCCAGCAGCTTGGAACGGGGTCTCGAGCAGTACTTC
NA,NA,14,TRBJ1-5,TRBV5-8,CASSPIRVDQPQHF,TGTGCCAGCAGCCCGATAAGAGTCGATCAGCCCCAGCATTTT
TRBD1,few,16,TRBJ2-2,TRBV19,CASSAGQGMNTGELFF,TGTGCCAGTAGTGCCGGACAGGGAATGAACACCGGGGAGCTGTTTTTT
NA,NA,12,TRBJ1-1,TRBV7-3,CASSPSGQEAFF,TGTGCCAGCAGCCCCTCCGGACAGGAAGCTTTCTTT
NA,NA,15,TRBJ2-3,TRBV5-1,CASSLEAIYTDTQYF,TGCGCCAGCAGCTTGGAAGCAATTTACACAGATACGCAGTATTTT
NA,NA,13,TRBJ2-5,TRBV7-7,CASSQISQETQYF,TGTGCCAGCAGCCAGATAAGCCAAGAGACCCAGTACTTC
TRBD1,NA,16,TRBJ1-5,TRBV19,CASAFYGQGGNQPQHF,TGTGCCAGCGCTTTTTACGGACAGGGCGGCAATCAGCCCCAGCATTTT
TRBD2,NA,13,TRBJ2-7,TRBV10-3,CATQLAGAYEQYF,TGTGCCACTCAACTAGCGGGAGCCTACGAGCAGTACTTC
NA,NA,14,TRBJ1-2,TRBV6-1,CASEGPRPVFGYTF,TGTGCCAGCGAGGGCCCCCGTCCTGTGTTTGGCTACACCTTC
NA,once,14,TRBJ1-2,TRBV6-5,CASRTGATNYGYTF,TGTGCCAGCAGGACAGGAGCCACTAACTATGGCTACACCTTC